The rows below give T cell receptor beta chains drawn from one sample of a study of metastatic and nonmetastatic thyroid tumors. TCRdb reanalyzed the PCR reads with MiXCR. Among 100,000 or so clones listed, more than 12% were seen once. The specimen was blood. The receptors originated from a female donor with papillary thyroid cancer or a benign thyroid nodule (not recorded which). Some clones in this sample may be carry-over from other donors' samples. Both conserved end residues are part of each CDR3. Fields, in order: V gene, clone size, D gene, J gene, CDR3 DNA, CDR3 protein. The D gene is left open where the match is weak. Not every row has a clone size; where given, it reads once, few, many or a size class.

TRBV28	many	TRBD1	TRBJ1-6	TGTGCCAGCAGTTTATATGGGACAGGGGGTAATTCACCCCTCCACTTT	CASSLYGTGGNSPLHF
TRBV19	many	-	TRBJ1-5	TGTGCCAGTAGGATCGGTACAGGGTCAGAGGGGGCCCAGCATTTT	CASRIGTGSEGAQHF
TRBV12-3/TRBV12-4	many	-	TRBJ2-3	TGTGCCAGCAGTTTTTTAGCGTTCGCAGATACGCAGTATTTT	CASSFLAFADTQYF
TRBV4-2	many	TRBD1	TRBJ1-1	TGTGCCAGCAGCCAAGAAGAGGGGGCGGGCACTGAAGCTTTCTTT	CASSQEEGAGTEAFF
TRBV5-1	-	-	TRBJ1-6	TGCGCCAGCAGCTTTGTCCGGGGACACGGTAATAATTCACCCCTCCACTTT	CASSFVRGHGNNSPLHF
TRBV5-1	many	-	TRBJ1-1	TGCGCCAGCAGCTTGACGCAGGGGAACACTGAAGCTTTCTTT	CASSLTQGNTEAFF
TRBV5-1	many	TRBD1	TRBJ2-7	TGCGCCAGCAGCCTGACAGGGGAATCCTACGAGCAGTACTTC	CASSLTGESYEQYF
TRBV30	once	-	TRBJ2-2	TGTGCCTGGAGCGAAATATCTAGAGGGGCGGGCACCGGGGAGCTGTTTTTT	CAWSEISRGAGTGELFF
TRBV28	many	TRBD1	TRBJ2-3	TGTGCCAGCAACCTACAGGGGTTCGGCACAGATACGCAGTATTTT	CASNLQGFGTDTQYF
TRBV18	many	TRBD1	TRBJ2-3	TGTGCCAGCTCGCCGGACAGGGCTATCACAGATACGCAGTATTTT	CASSPDRAITDTQYF
TRBV5-6	many	TRBD1	TRBJ1-5	TGTGCCAGCAGCTCAGGGACAGGCCAGCCCCAGCATTTT	CASSSGTGQPQHF
TRBV19	few	TRBD2	TRBJ2-1	TGTGCCATCCAAAAGACGGCTAGCGGGGTGAGTGAGCAGTTCTTC	CAIQKTASGVSEQFF
TRBV6-1	few	TRBD2	TRBJ2-1	TGTGCTAGCGGGAGCGGGGGGGCCGCTGAGCAGTTATTC	CASGSGGAAEQLF
TRBV12-3/TRBV12-4	many	TRBD1	TRBJ1-2	TGTGCCAGCAGCCCGACAGGGGGAGCATATGGCTACACCTTC	CASSPTGGAYGYTF
TRBV9	many	-	TRBJ2-2	TGTGCCAGCAGCCCGGACCCAGGGACCGGGGAGCTGTTTTTT	CASSPDPGTGELFF
TRBV11-2	many	TRBD1	TRBJ2-7	TGTGCCAGCAGCTTACTGAGGACAGGGGGCGAAAACGAGCAGTACTTC	CASSLLRTGGENEQYF
TRBV20-1	few	-	TRBJ2-3	TGCAGTGCTAGAGTCCCGGGTCCAGATACGCAGTATTTT	CSARVPGPDTQYF
TRBV11-1	many	-	TRBJ2-7	TGTGCCAGCAGCTTAGCACAGGGGCGGGGAGGCTCCTACGAGCAGTACTTC	CASSLAQGRGGSYEQYF
TRBV20-1	many	-	TRBJ2-3	TGCAGTGCTAATACGGCCCTCCTACCAAATACGCAGTATTTT	CSANTALLPNTQYF
TRBV19	many	-	TRBJ1-6	TGTGCCAGTAGGCAGAGCAATTCACCCCTCCACTTT	CASRQSNSPLHF
TRBV11-2	few	-	TRBJ2-5	TGTGCCAGCAGCTTAGAGATTCAGGTTAAAACTGAGACCCAGTACTTC	CASSLEIQVKTETQYF
TRBV20-1	many	TRBD2	TRBJ2-7	TGCAGTGCTAGAGACTCACGGGGTAGCGGGGACTACTCCTACGAGCAGTACTTC	CSARDSRGSGDYSYEQYF
TRBV7-3	-	-	TRBJ2-1	TGTGCCAGCAGCTTAACGGTCTGGACGGAGCAGTTCTTC	CASSLTVWTEQFF
TRBV15	many	-	TRBJ2-1	TGTGCCACCAGCAGCGCCCCCCGTGCAGGGTGGTCCTACAATGAGCAGTTCTTC	CATSSAPRAGWSYNEQFF
TRBV6-1	few	-	TRBJ1-5	TGTGCCAGCAGTGTTCAGCATAGAAATCAGCCCCAGAATTTT	CASSVQHRNQPQNF